The next 27 T cell receptor beta chains were all read from a single sample in a study of T cell repertoires in cytomegalovirus infection (dated by TCRdb to between 2017 and 2020). TCRdb names Illumina HiSeq 1500 as the instrument used. TCRdb trimmed the raw reads at Q25, called clones with MiXCR and kept productive beta chains. A single entry per CDR3 protein holds the most common genes and DNA from its merged rows. Counted in this sample were 100,000 to 150,000 distinct CDR3 sequences; roughly 9% of them appeared once. The ten largest make up around 10% of the sample. The specimen sequenced was PBMCs. Every receptor here comes from a human donor in good health (CMV status not recorded). Some clones in this sample may be carry-over from other donors' samples.

This clonotype was counted a few times. The chain combines TRBV12-3 or TRBV12-4 with TRBJ1-1; D uncertain. The CDR3 length is 17 residues. V was shortened by 5 bases and J by 6 bases, with 25 bases between the two germline ends. The CDR3 is CASSPTLLGMDQAEAFF. CDR3 in DNA: TGTGCCAGCAGTCCGACCCTGCTCGGGATGGATCAAGCTGAAGCTTTCTTT.

This clonotype occurred many times. The chain uses TRBV7-8 and TRBJ1-5; possible D gene TRBD1, 5 bases. CDR1 and CDR2 (germline): SGHVS, FQNEAQ. This CDR3 contains 16 residues. Trimming left V 3 bases short and J 6 bases short, with 18 bases between. CDR3 DNA: TGTGCCAGCAGCTTGGCGAGGTTCGGGGCCGGTCAGCCCCAGCATTTT. It codes for CASSLARFGAGQPQHF.

On this clonotype itself: A single base separates this from a much larger clone, so it may be a read error. CDR3 DNA sequence: TGTGCCTGCAGGTCGGGGGGGGACTATGGCTACACCTTC. Amino acid sequence: CACRSGGDYGYTF. The V gene is TRBV12-3 or TRBV12-4, the J gene TRBJ1-2, with D perhaps TRBD1 (5 bases). This CDR3 is built from 13 residues.

This clonotype was found many times. The chain is built from TRBV7-2 and TRBJ2-7, with TRBD2 matching over 8 bases. The CDR3 covers 16 residues. Germline trimming cut 1 base from V and 7 bases from J; bases unmatched to any gene: 12. Germline loops: CDR1 SGHTA, CDR2 FQGNSA. CDR3 in DNA: TGTGCCAGCAGCTTAGAATTGGCGGGGGGCCCAGGTGAGCAGTACTTC. Its translation is CASSLELAGGPGEQYF.

This clonotype was recorded at least ten times. The chain has TRBV7-6 and TRBJ1-2; no definite D call. Trimming cost V 5 bases and J 4 bases, with 8 bases left between them. The germline gives CDR1 SGHVS, CDR2 FNYEAQ. CDR3 length: 12 amino acids. The CDR3 DNA follows: TGTGCCAGCAGCAACGAAACCTATGGCTACACCTTC. It translates to CASSNETYGYTF.

This clonotype was counted between two and nine times. This rearrangement joins TRBV2 to TRBJ1-2; D is perhaps TRBD1 (5 bases). The CDR3 contains 14 residues. From germline, CDR1 is SNHLY and CDR2 FYNNEI. The V end was cut by 3 bases, the J end by 4 bases, with 12 bases between. CDR3 in amino acids: CASSDPRDRYGYTF. The CDR3, as DNA: TGTGCCAGCAGTGATCCCCGGGACCGCTATGGCTACACCTTC.

This clonotype was seen at least ten times. The rearrangement links TRBV7-8 to TRBJ1-1; D unclear. Trimming shortened V by 5 bases and J by 5 bases, and 9 bases separated the two germline ends. The CDR3 contains 12 residues. In germline, CDR1 is SGHVS, CDR2 FQNEAQ. The CDR3 sequence is CASSRGATEAFF. The CDR3 DNA sequence: TGTGCCAGCAGCCGAGGTGCTACTGAAGCTTTCTTT.

The table lists this clonotype with many counts. J is TRBJ1-2 and V is TRBV24-1, with D perhaps TRBD1 (6 bases). Germline V gene data show CDR1 as KGHDR and CDR2 as SFDVKD. The CDR3 contains 14 residues. The ends were cut back, 4 bases at V and 8 bases at J, with 16 bases in the middle. The CDR3 loop is CATSEAQGPEGYTF. The DNA of the CDR3 is TGTGCCACCAGTGAAGCACAGGGCCCCGAGGGCTACACCTTC.

In its sample, this clonotype was seen many times. V and J are TRBV7-2 and TRBJ2-3, with 11 bases lining up with TRBD1. Germline CDR1 SGHTA, CDR2 FQGNSA. CDR3 length equals 15 residues. The V and J ends lost 5 bases and 4 bases, in that order; junction bases with no gene match: 5. This CDR3 reads CASSKDRGQADTQYF. The CDR3 nucleotides are TGTGCCAGCAGCAAGGACAGGGGGCAAGCAGATACGCAGTATTTT. The variable domain in full, completed from reference TRBV7-2 and TRBJ2-3, reads GAGVSQSPSNKVTEKGKDVELRCDPISGHTALYWYRQSLGQGLEFLIYFQGNSAPDKSGLPSDRFSAERTGGSVSTLTIQRTQQEDSAVYLCASSKDRGQADTQYFGPGTRLTVL.

To note about this clonotype: A clone one base away is much larger, so this may be a read error. Here the CDR3 omits its conserved ending phenylalanine or tryptophan, so a read error is the likely source. V usage is TRBV29-1 and J usage is TRBJ2-3; D is possibly TRBD1 (6 bases). The CDR3 consists of 13 residues. Germline V CDR1 and CDR2: SQVTM, ANQGSEA. Trimming shortened V by 7 bases and J by 3 bases, and 14 bases separated the two germline ends. This CDR3 is CSGLQGSTDTQYL. CDR3 DNA: TGCAGCGGACTACAGGGATCAACAGATACGCAGTATCTT.

This clonotype was detected many times. The chain uses TRBV2 and TRBJ1-5; D is unclear. The germline CDR1 and CDR2 sequences are SNHLY and FYNNEI. The CDR3 runs 14 residues. Deletions cut 3 bases from V and 0 bases from J, with 6 bases between. The CDR3 is CASSDSYSNQPQHF. Written as DNA, the CDR3 is TGTGCCAGCAGTGACAGTTATAGCAATCAGCCCCAGCATTTT.

This clonotype was detected a few times. CDR3 sequence: CASSPGLRQLDTQYF. CDR3 nucleotides: TGTGCCAGCAGCCCGGGCCTAAGGCAACTAGATACGCAGTATTTT. This chain joins TRBV5-8 and TRBJ2-3; no definite D call. CDR1 is SGHTS and CDR2 is YDEGEE in the germline V gene. V was shortened by 4 bases and J by 5 bases, with 17 bases between the two germline ends. CDR3 length: 15 amino acids.

Many counts were recorded for this clonotype. The V and J genes are TRBV7-3 and TRBJ1-4, with D unclear. CDR3 length equals 13 residues. CDR1 is SGHTA, CDR2 FQGTGA, per germline. The ends were cut back, 1 base at V and 8 bases at J, with 8 bases in the middle. CDR3 loop: CASSLRWGEKLFF. The DNA for the CDR3 is TGTGCCAGCAGCTTAAGATGGGGAGAAAAACTGTTTTTT.

This clonotype was recorded a few times. CDR3 sequence (DNA): TGCAGCGTTGCCGACAGGGGCTTGGAGGTTACGGATACGCAGTATTTT. This translates into CSVADRGLEVTDTQYF. The V and J genes are TRBV29-1 and TRBJ2-3; 8 bases agree with TRBD1. CDR1 is SQVTM and CDR2 is ANQGSEA in the germline V gene. The CDR3 extends over 16 amino acids. The ends lost 4 bases at V and 6 bases at J; junction bases unmatched: 15.

At least ten counts were recorded for this clonotype. This chain connects TRBV27 to TRBJ1-5; TRBD1 agrees at 8 bases. CDR1 is MNHEY and CDR2 is SMNVEV in the germline V gene (reference sequence). J lost 7 bases, V lost 2 bases, and 7 bases had no gene match. The CDR3 sequence is 15 residues long. The CDR3 protein is CASSLVGTGQQPQHF. CDR3 in DNA: TGTGCCAGCAGTTTAGTCGGGACAGGTCAACAGCCCCAGCATTTT.

The sample holds many counts of this clonotype. The rearrangement uses TRBV25-1 and TRBJ2-7; D unclear. Trimming took 2 bases from V and 2 from J, leaving 7 bases between them. Germline V gives CDR1 MGHDK, CDR2 SYGVNS. The CDR3 runs to 13 residues. CDR3 nucleotide sequence: TGTGCCAGCAGTGAAGGGAACACCTACGAGCAGTACTTC. Translated, it gives CASSEGNTYEQYF.

In its sample, this clonotype was seen many times. CDR3 loop: CASSFGTGNSNQPQHF. The CDR3 DNA reads TGTGCCAGCAGCTTTGGGACAGGGAATAGCAATCAGCCCCAGCATTTT. The chain has TRBV7-9 and TRBJ1-5; 9 nucleotides match TRBD1. Germline trimming cut 3 bases from V and 0 bases from J; bases unmatched to any gene: 3. The CDR3 sequence is 16 residues long. Germline-derived CDR1 and CDR2 are SEHNR and FQNEAQ (reference sequence).

Many counts were recorded for this clonotype. V and J are TRBV25-1 and TRBJ1-4; no definite D call. The germline gives CDR1 MGHDK, CDR2 SYGVNS. The V end was cut by 6 bases, the J end by 4 bases, with 9 bases between. The CDR3 is 13 amino acids. CDR3 nucleotides: TGTGCCAGCAGGAGTCGACTTAATGAAAAACTGTTTTTT. Its protein is CASRSRLNEKLFF.

This sequence joins TRBV3-1 and TRBJ1-6; no reliable D call. This CDR3 comprises 14 residues. Trimming removed 0 bases from V and 14 bases from J, with 14 bases in between. Germline values: CDR1 LGHDT, CDR2 YNNKEL (reference sequence). CDR3 amino acids: CASSQDLVGKTLHF. DNA for the CDR3: TGTGCCAGCAGCCAAGATCTTGTGGGCAAGACCCTCCACTTT.

A few counts support this clonotype. The chain combines TRBV19 with TRBJ2-1; 8 bases are a match to TRBD1. V gave up 0 bases and J gave up 5 bases; unmatched junction bases: 3. Germline-derived CDR1 and CDR2 are LNHDA and SQIVND (reference sequence). There are 15 residues in the CDR3. CDR3: CASSIDPGGHNEQFF. CDR3 sequence (DNA): TGTGCCAGTAGTATAGATCCAGGGGGCCACAATGAGCAGTTCTTC.

This clonotype appeared many times. The CDR3, as DNA: TGTGCCACCCGTCGGGACAGGGGGCCTTATGGCTACACCTTC. Amino acids: CATRRDRGPYGYTF. This sequence joins TRBV6-5 and TRBJ1-2; 12 bases line up with TRBD1. With V trimmed by 10 bases and J by 5 bases, 8 bases remained unmatched. Germline lookup yields CDR1 MNHEY and CDR2 SVGAGI. The CDR3 has 14 residues.

A few counts support this clonotype. The chain employs TRBV20-1 and TRBJ2-1; 11 bases are shared with TRBD2. Germline CDR1 and CDR2: DFQATT and SNEGSKA (reference sequence). V was clipped by 5 bases and J by 5 bases; unmatched bases: 8. The CDR3 contains 15 residues. CDR3 protein: CSARPTSGVHNEQFF. The CDR3 coding sequence is TGCAGTGCTCGGCCGACTAGCGGGGTCCACAATGAGCAGTTCTTC.

Regarding this clonotype: This may be a read error: a much more frequent sequence differs by one nucleotide. The CDR3 carries no conserved terminal phenylalanine or tryptophan, so it likely arises from a read error. V is TRBV12-3 or TRBV12-4 and J is TRBJ2-7, with TRBD1 matching 7 bases. CDR3 length: 14 amino acids. The V segment lost 3 bases and the J segment 5 bases; nucleotides outside the gene matches: 7. CDR3 amino acids: CASSLGRGKNEQYS. DNA for the CDR3: TGTGCCAGCAGTTTGGGCAGGGGGAAGAACGAGCAGTACTCC.

This clonotype showed up many times. The rearrangement joins TRBV7-8 to TRBJ2-1; D might be TRBD2 (7 bases). The V end lost 5 bases, the J end lost 5 bases, and 16 bases lay between the germline ends. The germline CDR1 and CDR2 sequences are SGHVS and FQNEAQ. This CDR3 spans 15 amino acids. As DNA, the CDR3 is TGTGCCAGCAGCGTTTGGGAGGGGGTAAACAATGAGCAGTTCTTC. Translation gives CASSVWEGVNNEQFF.

This clonotype has a count of ten or more. V usage is TRBV12-3 or TRBV12-4 and J usage is TRBJ2-1, with 7 bases matching TRBD2. Trimming at V came to 3 bases and at J to 4 bases, leaving 0 bases not matched to a gene. The CDR3 consists of 13 residues. The chain's CDR3 is CASSLRGYNEQFF. The CDR3, as DNA: TGTGCCAGCAGTTTGCGGGGGTACAATGAGCAGTTCTTC.

The chain uses TRBV29-1 and TRBJ2-7; 8 bases agree with TRBD1. The CDR3 runs to 16 residues. J lost 3 bases, V lost 0 bases, and 10 bases had no gene match. From germline, CDR1 is SQVTM and CDR2 ANQGSEA. The chain's CDR3 is CSVEDLPDRGGYEQYF. CDR3 DNA sequence: TGCAGCGTTGAAGATCTGCCCGACAGGGGCGGCTACGAGCAGTACTTC.

V and J are TRBV18 and TRBJ1-6, with 8 bases aligning to TRBD1. Germline trimming cut 6 bases from V and 9 bases from J; bases unmatched to any gene: 10. CDR1 and CDR2 from the germline V gene are KGHSH and LQKENI. The CDR3 runs to 15 residues. DNA of the CDR3: TGTGCCAGCTCCGAGGGGCGGACAGGGTTTTCACCCCTCCACTTT. Translating it yields CASSEGRTGFSPLHF.